This TCR beta chain was sequenced for a study of cytomegalovirus exposure and HLA in healthy donors. Primers for the PCR totalled 60 Vbeta and 13 Jbeta. TCRdb's copy holds only in-frame clones and misses some; the assay was immunoSEQ multiplex PCR. The sample data list fewer than 150,000 clones. Regarding this clone: Its antigen remains unknown.

Study conclusions and caveats: Later on, an analysis showed TCR association rates differing by HLA locus, with DRB1 the most and HLA-C the fewest.

The length of the CDR3 is 14 residues. Trimming pared 1 base from V and 0 bases from J, leaving 6 bases between. In germline, CDR1 is SGHTA, CDR2 FQGNSA. Sequenced input: PBMCs. This chain links TRBV7-2 with TRBJ1-2; possible D gene TRBD1, 6 bases. The receptor's source is a woman aged 55-70 years in good health and CMV-seronegative. This CDR3 reads CASSLDRANYGYTF. The CDR3 nucleotides read TGTGCCAGCAGCTTAGACAGGGCTAACTATGGCTACACCTTC.